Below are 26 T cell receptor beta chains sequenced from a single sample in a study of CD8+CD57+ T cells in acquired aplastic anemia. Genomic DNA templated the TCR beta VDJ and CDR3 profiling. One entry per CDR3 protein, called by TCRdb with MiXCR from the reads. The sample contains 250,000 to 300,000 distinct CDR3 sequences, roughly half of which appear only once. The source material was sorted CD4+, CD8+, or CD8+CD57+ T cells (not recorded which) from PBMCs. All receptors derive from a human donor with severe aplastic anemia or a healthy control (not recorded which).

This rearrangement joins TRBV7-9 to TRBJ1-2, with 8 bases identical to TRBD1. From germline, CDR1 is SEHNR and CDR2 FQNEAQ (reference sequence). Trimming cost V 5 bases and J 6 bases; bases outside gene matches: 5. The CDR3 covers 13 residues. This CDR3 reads CASSRDRLDGYTF. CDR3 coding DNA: TGTGCCAGCAGCAGGGACAGGCTTGATGGCTACACCTTC.

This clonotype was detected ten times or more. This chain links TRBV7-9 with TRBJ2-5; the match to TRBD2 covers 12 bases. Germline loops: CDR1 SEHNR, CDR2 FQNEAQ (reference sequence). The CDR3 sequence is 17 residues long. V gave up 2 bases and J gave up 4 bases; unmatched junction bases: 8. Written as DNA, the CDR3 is TGTGCCAGCAGCTTACTCGCCGCTAGCGGGGGGGGAGAGACCCAGTACTTC. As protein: CASSLLAASGGGETQYF.

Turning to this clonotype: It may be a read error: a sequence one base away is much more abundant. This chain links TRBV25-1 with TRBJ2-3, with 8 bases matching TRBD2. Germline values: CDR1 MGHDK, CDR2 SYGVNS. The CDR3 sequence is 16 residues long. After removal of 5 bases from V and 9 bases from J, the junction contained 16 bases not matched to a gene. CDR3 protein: CASSLITGGGTRTQYF. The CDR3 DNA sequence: TGTGCCAGCAGTTTAATTACTGGCGGGGGGACGCGCACGCAGTATTTT.

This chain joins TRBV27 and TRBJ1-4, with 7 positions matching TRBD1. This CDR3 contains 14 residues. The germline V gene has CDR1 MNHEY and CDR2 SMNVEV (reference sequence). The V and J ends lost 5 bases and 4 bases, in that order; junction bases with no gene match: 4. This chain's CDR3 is CASSKGDSNEKLFF. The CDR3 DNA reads TGTGCCAGCAGTAAAGGGGACAGTAATGAAAAACTGTTTTTT.

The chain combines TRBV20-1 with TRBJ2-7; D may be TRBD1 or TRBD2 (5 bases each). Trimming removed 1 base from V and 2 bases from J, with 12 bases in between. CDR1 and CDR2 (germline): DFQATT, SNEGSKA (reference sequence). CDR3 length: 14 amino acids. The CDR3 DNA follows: TGCAGTGCTAGAGGGGGGTCAATCCCCTACGAGCAGTACTTC. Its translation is CSARGGSIPYEQYF.

The CDR3 DNA reads TGTGCCAGCAGCGCATCGGGACGCCTGGCATTGGACTACACCTTC. Translating it yields CASSASGRLALDYTF. This rearrangement joins TRBV7-2 to TRBJ1-2; possibly TRBD1 for D (5 bases). The CDR3 covers 15 residues. In germline, CDR1 is SGHTA, CDR2 FQGNSA. V gave up 5 bases and J gave up 10 bases, with 23 bases separating them.

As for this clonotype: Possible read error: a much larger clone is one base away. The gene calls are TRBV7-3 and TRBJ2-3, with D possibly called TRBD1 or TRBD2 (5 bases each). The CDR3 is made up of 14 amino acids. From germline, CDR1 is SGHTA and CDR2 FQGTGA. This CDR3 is CAGSHPSRGDTQYF. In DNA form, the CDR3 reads TGTGCCGGCAGCCACCCCTCGAGGGGTGATACGCAGTATTTT.

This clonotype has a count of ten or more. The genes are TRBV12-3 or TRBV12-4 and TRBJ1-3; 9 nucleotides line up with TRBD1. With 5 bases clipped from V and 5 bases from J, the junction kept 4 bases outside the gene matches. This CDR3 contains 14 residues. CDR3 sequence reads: CASSGGQGRNTIYF. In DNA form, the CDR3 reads TGTGCCAGCAGTGGCGGACAGGGGCGAAACACCATATATTTT.

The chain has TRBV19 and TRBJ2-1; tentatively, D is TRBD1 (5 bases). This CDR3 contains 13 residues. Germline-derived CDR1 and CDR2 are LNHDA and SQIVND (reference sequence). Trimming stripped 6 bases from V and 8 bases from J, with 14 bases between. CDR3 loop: CASRYRAGYEQFF. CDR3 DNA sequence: TGTGCCAGTAGGTATCGAGCAGGGTATGAGCAGTTCTTC.

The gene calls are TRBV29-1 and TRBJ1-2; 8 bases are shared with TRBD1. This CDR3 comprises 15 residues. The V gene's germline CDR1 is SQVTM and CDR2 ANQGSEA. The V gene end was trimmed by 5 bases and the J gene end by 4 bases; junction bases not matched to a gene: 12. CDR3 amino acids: CSVWAGGVKGYGYTF. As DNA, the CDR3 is TGCAGCGTTTGGGCAGGGGGCGTTAAAGGCTATGGCTACACCTTC.

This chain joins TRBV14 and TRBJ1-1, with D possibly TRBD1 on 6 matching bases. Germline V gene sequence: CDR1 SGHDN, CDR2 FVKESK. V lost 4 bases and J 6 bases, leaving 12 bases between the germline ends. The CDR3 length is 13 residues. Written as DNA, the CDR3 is TGTGCCAGCAGCCTAGGGGGAGTAGCTGAAGCTTTCTTT. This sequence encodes CASSLGGVAEAFF.

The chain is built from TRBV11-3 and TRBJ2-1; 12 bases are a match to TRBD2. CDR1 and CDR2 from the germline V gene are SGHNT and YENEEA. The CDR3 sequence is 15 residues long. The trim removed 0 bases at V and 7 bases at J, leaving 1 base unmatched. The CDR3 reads CASSLELAGGNEQFF. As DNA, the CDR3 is TGTGCCAGCAGCTTAGAACTAGCGGGAGGAAATGAGCAGTTCTTC.

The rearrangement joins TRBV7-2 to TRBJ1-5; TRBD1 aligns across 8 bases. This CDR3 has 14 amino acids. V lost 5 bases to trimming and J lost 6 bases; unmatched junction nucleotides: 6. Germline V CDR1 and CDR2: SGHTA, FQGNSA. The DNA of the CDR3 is TGTGCCAGCAGCCAAGGCCAGGGGGCTCAGCCCCAGCATTTT. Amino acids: CASSQGQGAQPQHF. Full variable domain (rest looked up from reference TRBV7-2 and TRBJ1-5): GAGVSQSPSNKVTEKGKDVELRCDPISGHTALYWYRQSLGQGLEFLIYFQGNSAPDKSGLPSDRFSAERTGGSVSTLTIQRTQQEDSAVYLCASSQGQGAQPQHFGDGTRLSIL.

DNA for the CDR3: TGCGCCAGCACTACAGGCGACCTCTATGGCTACACCTTC. The encoded protein is CASTTGDLYGYTF. The chain combines TRBV10-2 with TRBJ1-2, with TRBD1 as a possible D gene (5 bases). The CDR3 has 13 amino acids. V lost 7 bases and J 4 bases, leaving 13 bases between the germline ends. The germline V gene encodes CDR1 WSHSY and CDR2 SAAADI.

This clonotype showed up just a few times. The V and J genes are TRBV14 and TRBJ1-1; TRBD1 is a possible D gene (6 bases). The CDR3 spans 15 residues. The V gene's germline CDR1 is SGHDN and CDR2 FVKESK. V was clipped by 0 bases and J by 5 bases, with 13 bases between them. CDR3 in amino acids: CASSQEFRGSTEAFF. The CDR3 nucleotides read TGTGCCAGCAGCCAAGAGTTCAGGGGTTCAACTGAAGCTTTCTTT.

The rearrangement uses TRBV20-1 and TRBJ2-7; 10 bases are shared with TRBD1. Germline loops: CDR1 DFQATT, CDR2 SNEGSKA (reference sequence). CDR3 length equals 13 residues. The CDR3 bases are TGCAGCGGAGGGACAGGGGTAGTCGGGGAGCAGTACTTC. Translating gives CSGGTGVVGEQYF.

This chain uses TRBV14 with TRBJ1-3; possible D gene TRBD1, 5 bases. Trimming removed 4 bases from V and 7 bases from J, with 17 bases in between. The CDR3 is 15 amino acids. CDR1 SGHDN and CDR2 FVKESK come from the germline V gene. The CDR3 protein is CASSRIRGRGNTIYF. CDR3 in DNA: TGTGCCAGCAGCCGAATAAGGGGACGGGGGAACACCATATATTTT.

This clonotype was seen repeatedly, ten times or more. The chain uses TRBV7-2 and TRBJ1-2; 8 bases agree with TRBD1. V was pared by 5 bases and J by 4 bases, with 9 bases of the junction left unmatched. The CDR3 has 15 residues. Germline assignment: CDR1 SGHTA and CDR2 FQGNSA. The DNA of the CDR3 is TGTGCCAGCAGCCATTCCGGACAGGGCCTCTATGGCTACACCTTC. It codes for CASSHSGQGLYGYTF.

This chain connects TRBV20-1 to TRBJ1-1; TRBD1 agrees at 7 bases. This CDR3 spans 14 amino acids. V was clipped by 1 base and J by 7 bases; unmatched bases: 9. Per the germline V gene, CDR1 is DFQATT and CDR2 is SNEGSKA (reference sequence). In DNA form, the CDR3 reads TGCAGTGCTAGAGGGCAGGGGGTCAGCGGTGAAGCTTTCTTT. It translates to CSARGQGVSGEAFF.

The DNA of the CDR3 is TGCAGTGCTAGACCGAACCACAGGCTCTACGAGCAGTACTTC. Protein: CSARPNHRLYEQYF. The rearrangement links TRBV20-1 to TRBJ2-7, with D maybe TRBD1 (5 bases). The V gene's germline CDR1 is DFQATT and CDR2 SNEGSKA (reference sequence). Trimming left V 2 bases short and J 3 bases short, with 14 bases between. This CDR3 has 14 residues.

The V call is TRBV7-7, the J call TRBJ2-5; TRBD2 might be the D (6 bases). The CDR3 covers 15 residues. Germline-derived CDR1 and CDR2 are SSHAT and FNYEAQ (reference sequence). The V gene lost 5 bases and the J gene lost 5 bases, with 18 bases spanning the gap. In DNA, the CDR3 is TGTGCCAGCAGCATCGGGACTGCCCTCGGCGAGACCCAGTACTTC. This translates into CASSIGTALGETQYF.

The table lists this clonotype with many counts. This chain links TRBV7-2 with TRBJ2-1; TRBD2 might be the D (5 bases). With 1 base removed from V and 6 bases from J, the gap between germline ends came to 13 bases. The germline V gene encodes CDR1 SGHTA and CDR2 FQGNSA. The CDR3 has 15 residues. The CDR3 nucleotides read TGTGCCAGCAGCTTAGTCCGCCGAGAGGGCAATGAGCAGTTCTTC. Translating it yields CASSLVRREGNEQFF.

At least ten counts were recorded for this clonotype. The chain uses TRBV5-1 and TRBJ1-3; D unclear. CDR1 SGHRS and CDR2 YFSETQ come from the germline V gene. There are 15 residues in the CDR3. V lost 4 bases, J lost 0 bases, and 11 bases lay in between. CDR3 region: CASSPLQSSGNTIYF. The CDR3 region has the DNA TGCGCCAGCAGCCCCCTACAGAGCTCTGGAAACACCATATATTTT. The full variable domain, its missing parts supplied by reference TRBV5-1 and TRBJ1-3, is KAGVTQTPRYLIKTRGQQVTLSCSPISGHRSVSWYQQTPGQGLQFLFEYFSETQRNKGNFPGRFSGRQFSNSRSEMNVSTLELGDSALYLCASSPLQSSGNTIYFGEGSWLTVV.

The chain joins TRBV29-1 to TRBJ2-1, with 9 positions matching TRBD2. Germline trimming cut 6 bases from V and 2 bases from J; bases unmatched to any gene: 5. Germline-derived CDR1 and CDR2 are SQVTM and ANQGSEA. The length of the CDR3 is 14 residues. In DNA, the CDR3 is TGCAGCGTCGAAAGCGGGGGGACCTACAATGAGCAGTTCTTC. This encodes CSVESGGTYNEQFF.

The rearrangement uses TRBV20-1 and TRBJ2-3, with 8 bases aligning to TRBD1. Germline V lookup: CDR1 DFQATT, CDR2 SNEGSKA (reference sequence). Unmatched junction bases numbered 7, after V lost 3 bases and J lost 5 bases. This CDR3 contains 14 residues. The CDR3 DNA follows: TGCAGTGCTAGTATCAGGGGGCGCGTAGATACGCAGTATTTT. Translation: CSASIRGRVDTQYF.

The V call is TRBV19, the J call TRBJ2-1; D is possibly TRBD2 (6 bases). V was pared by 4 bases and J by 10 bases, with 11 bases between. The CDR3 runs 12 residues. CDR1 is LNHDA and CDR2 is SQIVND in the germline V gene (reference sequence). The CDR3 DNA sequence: TGTGCCAGTAGTACGGGACTTTCAGAGCAGTTCTTC. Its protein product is CASSTGLSEQFF. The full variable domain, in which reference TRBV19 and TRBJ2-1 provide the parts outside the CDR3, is DGGITQSPKYLFRKEGQNVTLSCEQNLNHDAMYWYRQDPGQGLRLIYYSQIVNDFQKGDIAEGYSVSREKKESFPLTVTSAQKNPTAFYLCASSTGLSEQFFGPGTRLTVL.